The 21 T cell receptor beta chains reported below all come from one sample, sequenced in a study of T-cell reconstitution after alpha-beta-depleted transplantation in children. The library targeted TCRbeta and was prepared with unique molecular identifiers. TCRdb re-analysed the PCR reads in MiXCR, keeping a single row per CDR3 protein. This repertoire shows some 4,000 distinct CDR3 sequences, around 25% found once; its top ten account for under 30%. The source was PBMCs, mostly from graft donor cells, collected 60 days after TCRalphabeta/CD19-depleted stem cell transplant. The receptors shown here come from a boy younger than two who had a stem cell transplant for SCID, so the T cells may come from the graft donor.

The chain is built from TRBV30 and TRBJ2-5; D may correspond to TRBD1 or TRBD2 (6 bases each). The CDR3 contains 15 residues. The germline gives CDR1 GTSNPN, CDR2 SVGIG (reference sequence). Trimming took 2 bases from V and 4 from J, leaving 17 bases between them. The CDR3 here is CAWSSPLPGAETQYF. The CDR3 nucleotides read TGTGCCTGGAGTTCCCCCCTTCCGGGGGCAGAGACCCAGTACTTC.

The rearrangement uses TRBV5-1 and TRBJ1-2; possibly TRBD1 for D (6 bases). Germline assignment: CDR1 SGHRS and CDR2 YFSETQ. The CDR3 is made up of 15 amino acids. V was clipped by 5 bases and J by 0 bases, with 14 bases between them. This chain's CDR3 is CASSQGRGANYGYTF. CDR3 bases: TGCGCCAGCAGTCAGGGGAGAGGAGCTAACTATGGCTACACCTTC.

There are many counts of this clonotype. The chain couples TRBV7-9 to TRBJ1-2; D is unclear. The CDR3 length is 13 residues. Germline CDR1 is SEHNR and CDR2 is FQNEAQ (reference sequence). V dropped 1 base and J dropped 4 bases, with 7 bases sitting between them. The CDR3 coding sequence is TGTGCCAGCAGCTTAGGGGGAATCTATGGCTACACCTTC. Protein sequence: CASSLGGIYGYTF. Based on the CDR3 plus reference TRBV7-9 and TRBJ1-2, the full variable domain is DTGVSQNPRHKITKRGQNVTFRCDPISEHNRLYWYRQTLGQGPEFLTYFQNEAQLEKSRLLSDRFSAERPKGSFSTLEIQRTEQGDSAMYLCASSLGGIYGYTFGSGTRLTVV.

This clonotype came up many times. The rearrangement joins TRBV7-9 to TRBJ1-2, with no clear D. This CDR3 comprises 12 residues. V was cut by 1 base and J by 5 bases, with 5 bases left in between. In germline, CDR1 is SEHNR, CDR2 FQNEAQ (reference sequence). The CDR3 loop is CASSLEGYGYTF. In nucleotides, the CDR3 is TGTGCCAGCAGCTTAGAAGGATATGGCTACACCTTC. The full variable domain, in which reference TRBV7-9 and TRBJ1-2 provide the parts outside the CDR3, is DTGVSQNPRHKITKRGQNVTFRCDPISEHNRLYWYRQTLGQGPEFLTYFQNEAQLEKSRLLSDRFSAERPKGSFSTLEIQRTEQGDSAMYLCASSLEGYGYTFGSGTRLTVV.

The chain employs TRBV25-1 and TRBJ1-2; no definite D call. V lost 8 bases and J 4 bases, leaving 14 bases between the germline ends. This CDR3 region has 13 residues. Germline CDR1 is MGHDK and CDR2 is SYGVNS. Here the CDR3 reads CASGPGLLYGYTF. Here the CDR3 DNA reads TGTGCCAGCGGCCCCGGGCTCCTCTATGGCTACACCTTC.

This clonotype was detected ten times or more. CDR3 coding DNA: TGTGCTAGTGGTTTGGGCGCCTCTGGAAACACCATATATTTT. As protein: CASGLGASGNTIYF. The V call is TRBV12-5, the J call TRBJ1-3; no definite D call. The CDR3 loop spans 14 amino acids. The V and J ends lost 1 base and 0 bases respectively, with 4 bases between them. The germline V gene encodes CDR1 LGHNT and CDR2 FRNRAP.

As to this clonotype: It may be a read error: a sequence one base away is much more abundant. This rearrangement joins TRBV4-2 to TRBJ2-5, with D perhaps matching TRBD1 or TRBD2 (5 bases each). Trimming took off 8 bases at V and 9 bases at J, with 16 bases between the two ends. The CDR3 has 12 residues. The V gene's germline CDR1 is LGHNA and CDR2 YNFKEQ. The CDR3 is CASGPGLIPQYF. The CDR3 DNA is TGTGCCAGCGGCCCGGGGCTCATTCCCCAGTACTTC.

This chain connects TRBV5-1 to TRBJ2-7; D ambiguous. This CDR3 region has 11 residues. V was clipped by 0 bases and J by 6 bases, with 4 bases between them. From germline, CDR1 is SGHRS and CDR2 YFSETQ. The CDR3 spells CASSLAGEQYF. The CDR3 bases are TGCGCCAGCAGCTTGGCCGGCGAGCAGTACTTC.

This clonotype is large by share. The rearrangement links TRBV7-8 to TRBJ1-1; D is ambiguous. CDR1 and CDR2 from the germline V gene are SGHVS and FQNEAQ. V was clipped by 1 base and J by 1 base, with 10 bases between them. The CDR3 contains 15 residues. This chain's CDR3 is CASSLVPGGNTEAFF. In DNA, the CDR3 is TGTGCCAGCAGCTTAGTACCAGGAGGGAACACTGAAGCTTTCTTT. Complete variable domain (other parts from reference TRBV7-8 and TRBJ1-1): GAGVSQSPRYKVAKRGQDVALRCDPISGHVSLFWYQQALGQGPEFLTYFQNEAQLDKSGLPSDRFFAERPEGSVSTLKIQRTQQEDSAVYLCASSLVPGGNTEAFFGQGTRLTVV.

At least ten counts were recorded for this clonotype. The chain joins TRBV10-3 to TRBJ2-7; TRBD1 agrees at 9 bases. Looked up from germline, CDR1 is ENHRY and CDR2 is SYGVKD. CDR3 size: 13 residues. J lost 2 bases, V lost 11 bases, and 7 bases had no gene match. In DNA form, the CDR3 reads TGTGCCGGCCAACAGGGGGCGACCTACGAGCAGTACTTC. It codes for CAGQQGATYEQYF.

This clonotype was found many times. The chain combines TRBV7-9 with TRBJ1-4, with D uncertain. Trimming stripped 7 bases from V and 0 bases from J, with 9 bases between. Germline lookup yields CDR1 SEHNR and CDR2 FQNEAQ (reference sequence). CDR3 length: 14 amino acids. CDR3 in amino acids: CASTYGTTNEKLFF. As DNA, the CDR3 is TGTGCCAGCACCTACGGGACAACTAATGAAAAACTGTTTTTT.

V gene TRBV5-1 combines with J gene TRBJ2-1, with 9 bases identical to TRBD2. Germline-derived CDR1 and CDR2 are SGHRS and YFSETQ. With V trimmed by 1 base and J by 4 bases, 6 bases remained unmatched. The CDR3 spans 16 residues. The CDR3 DNA sequence: TGCGCCAGCAGCTTGAGGGCTAGCGGGGTATACAATGAGCAGTTCTTC. This encodes CASSLRASGVYNEQFF.

This clonotype was counted ten times or more. This chain links TRBV29-1 with TRBJ2-3, with D unresolved. Per the germline V gene, CDR1 is SQVTM and CDR2 is ANQGSEA. The germline V and J ends were trimmed by 2 bases and 6 bases, with 6 bases remaining between them. CDR3 size: 11 residues. The CDR3 spells CSVERTDTQYF. CDR3 nucleotide sequence: TGCAGCGTTGAAAGGACGGATACGCAGTATTTT.

This clonotype was picked up many times. The genes are TRBV2 and TRBJ2-7; D is possibly TRBD2 (6 bases). Germline lookup yields CDR1 SNHLY and CDR2 FYNNEI. The CDR3 spans 16 residues. Trimming pared 1 base from V and 7 bases from J, leaving 20 bases between. The CDR3 loop is CASSEDTPRGLLEQYF. The CDR3 bases are TGTGCCAGCAGTGAAGATACCCCAAGGGGACTCCTGGAGCAGTACTTC.

About this clonotype: The junction shows a germline mismatch at one end, possibly a read error. The chain carries TRBV7-2 and TRBJ2-6; 10 bases are shared with TRBD2. This CDR3 spans 19 amino acids. Germline V gene lookup returns CDR1 SGHTA and CDR2 FQGNSA. CDR3 bases: TGTGCCAGCAGCTTAGCATTCGGGCTAGCGGGGGTTGGGGCCACCGTCCTGACTTTC. Translated: CASSLAFGLAGVGATVLTF.

The rearrangement joins TRBV12-3 or TRBV12-4 to TRBJ2-3; D is possibly TRBD2 (6 bases). The CDR3 has 14 amino acids. V was shortened by 6 bases and J by 0 bases, with 10 bases between the two germline ends. The CDR3 loop is CASSPSVSTDTQYF. CDR3 DNA: TGTGCCAGCAGCCCTAGCGTGAGCACAGATACGCAGTATTTT.

This clonotype was seen many times. V is TRBV6-5 and J is TRBJ2-7; 10 bases match TRBD1. Germline CDR1 MNHEY, CDR2 SVGAGI. This CDR3 spans 16 amino acids. The V segment lost 2 bases and the J segment 3 bases; nucleotides outside the gene matches: 7. This CDR3 reads CASSYRQGAQIYEQYF. The CDR3 coding sequence is TGTGCCAGCAGTTACCGACAGGGGGCGCAAATCTACGAGCAGTACTTC.

This clonotype was counted ten times or more. The chain combines TRBV7-9 with TRBJ2-3; a possible D gene is TRBD2 (6 bases). The CDR3 has 14 residues. The germline V gene encodes CDR1 SEHNR and CDR2 FQNEAQ (reference sequence). V shed 2 bases and J shed 7 bases, with 13 bases lying between them. The CDR3: CASSLYAAGNTQYF. Here the CDR3 DNA reads TGTGCCAGCAGCTTATATGCGGCGGGGAATACGCAGTATTTT.

This rearrangement joins TRBV7-9 to TRBJ2-5; 8 positions agree with TRBD1. In germline, CDR1 is SEHNR, CDR2 FQNEAQ (reference sequence). CDR3 size: 14 residues. V lost 2 bases and J lost 3; bases outside the gene matches: 2. The CDR3 nucleotides are TGTGCCAGCAGCTTATCGACAGGGGAAGAGACCCAGTACTTC. It specifies CASSLSTGEETQYF.

This clonotype was counted ten times or more. V and J are TRBV5-4 and TRBJ1-2; no clear D. Trimming pared 4 bases from V and 4 bases from J, leaving 11 bases between. CDR1 is SGHNT, CDR2 YYREEE, per germline (reference sequence). The CDR3 spans 13 residues. The CDR3 DNA sequence: TGTGCCAGCAGCCCCGGACTTCCCTATGGCTACACCTTC. This sequence encodes CASSPGLPYGYTF.

This clonotype was counted ten times or more. The chain couples TRBV5-6 to TRBJ1-2; D is unresolved. CDR1 is SGHDT and CDR2 is YYEEEE in the germline V gene. The CDR3 spans 16 residues. The V gene lost 0 bases and the J gene lost 1 base, with 13 bases spanning the gap. This CDR3 reads CASSLAATRVNYGYTF. The CDR3 DNA follows: TGTGCCAGCAGCTTGGCGGCAACCCGAGTTAACTATGGCTACACCTTC.